Listed here are 10 T cell receptor beta chains from one sample, sequenced in a study of blood T cell repertoires in COVID-19. Generated by immunoSEQ multiplex PCR, the TCRdb table keeps only in-frame clones and is missing some. The data contain about 100,000 clones, less than 75% of them singletons. Sequenced input: peripheral blood. The receptor set was obtained from a middle-aged woman with acute or convalescent COVID-19.

The rearrangement uses TRBV5-1 and TRBJ2-3, with 10 nucleotides matching TRBD1. Germline V gene lookup returns CDR1 SGHRS and CDR2 YFSETQ. The CDR3 covers 14 residues. V shed 4 bases and J 6 bases; nucleotides not matched to a gene: 5. The CDR3 coding sequence is TGCGCCAGCAGCGCGGGACAGGGGTTCGATACGCAGTATTTT. It codes for CASSAGQGFDTQYF. The variable domain in full, completed from reference TRBV5-1 and TRBJ2-3, reads KAGVTQTPRYLIKTRGQQVTLSCSPISGHRSVSWYQQTPGQGLQFLFEYFSETQRNKGNFPGRFSGRQFSNSRSEMNVSTLELGDSALYLCASSAGQGFDTQYFGPGTRLTVL.

V and J are TRBV3-1 (or the pseudogene TRBV3-2) and TRBJ1-1; D is ambiguous. The V gene lost 4 bases and the J gene lost 1 base, with 10 bases spanning the gap. CDR1 LGHDT and CDR2 YNNKEL come from the germline V gene (reference sequence). CDR3 size: 14 residues. CDR3: CASSPYGRNTEAFF. The CDR3 region has the DNA TGTGCCAGCAGCCCTTACGGGAGGAACACTGAAGCTTTCTTT.

This clone was picked up a small number of times. This chain uses TRBV4-1 with TRBJ2-3; 7 bases are a match to TRBD2. The germline CDR1 and CDR2 sequences are MGHRA and YSYEKL. The CDR3 has 16 residues. V dropped 4 bases and J dropped 4; count of bases not matched to a gene: 11. Here the CDR3 reads CASSPLGRGLSDTQYF. The CDR3 DNA reads TGCGCCAGCAGCCCCCTCGGGCGGGGGTTATCAGATACGCAGTATTTT.

In this sample, this clone turned up a few times. J is TRBJ2-2 and V is TRBV4-3; D is perhaps TRBD2 (6 bases). Per the germline V gene, CDR1 is LGHNA and CDR2 is YSLEER. V lost 4 bases to trimming and J lost 0 bases, with 12 bases between them. The CDR3 length is 16 residues. CDR3 nucleotides: TGCGCCAGCAGCCCCCTCGGGGAGGCGAACACCGGGGAGCTGTTTTTT. It specifies CASSPLGEANTGELFF.

In its sample, this clone ranks as medium-sized (0.01 to 0.1%). The V gene is TRBV5-6, the J gene TRBJ1-2; maybe TRBD1 (5 bases). This CDR3 has 14 amino acids. V was pared by 4 bases and J by 3 bases, with 13 bases between. CDR1 is SGHDT and CDR2 is YYEEEE in the germline V gene. CDR3 sequence: CASSPWPGDYGYTF. The CDR3 DNA follows: TGTGCCAGCAGCCCCTGGCCGGGGGACTATGGCTACACCTTC.

This clone was seen just once. This chain uses TRBV12-3 or TRBV12-4 with TRBJ2-1, with D uncertain. The CDR3 totals 12 residues. Trimming removed 3 bases from V and 6 bases from J, with 6 bases in between. The CDR3 DNA sequence: TGTGCCAGCAGTTTTGGCGGCAATGAGCAGTTCTTC. Translation gives CASSFGGNEQFF.

This chain connects TRBV9 to TRBJ1-3; D is unclear. Trimming stripped 3 bases from V and 4 bases from J, with 8 bases between. In germline, CDR1 is SGDLS, CDR2 YYNGEE. The CDR3 contains 13 residues. The CDR3 nucleotides read TGTGCCAGCAGCGAACCAGAAGGAAACACCATATATTTT. Its protein is CASSEPEGNTIYF.

The V call is TRBV9, the J call TRBJ1-3, with D possibly TRBD1 on 6 matching bases. The CDR3 loop spans 15 amino acids. The germline V and J ends were trimmed by 3 bases and 0 bases, with 10 bases remaining between them. Germline V CDR1 and CDR2: SGDLS, YYNGEE. The CDR3: CASSGGGGSGNTIYF. CDR3 nucleotide sequence: TGTGCCAGCAGCGGAGGGGGGGGCTCTGGAAACACCATATATTTT.

The chain links TRBV6-5 to TRBJ2-7, with D tentatively TRBD1 (6 bases). The CDR3 totals 15 residues. V lost 0 bases to trimming and J lost 7 bases, with 16 bases between them. Germline assignment: CDR1 MNHEY and CDR2 SVGAGI. The CDR3: CASSYSIQGISEQYF. Written as DNA, the CDR3 is TGTGCCAGCAGTTACTCGATACAGGGAATCTCGGAGCAGTACTTC.

V gene TRBV14 combines with J gene TRBJ2-5, with D possibly matching TRBD1 (6 bases). The CDR3 contains 15 residues. V was cut by 4 bases and J by 2 bases, with 14 bases left in between. In germline, CDR1 is SGHDN, CDR2 FVKESK. CDR3 sequence (DNA): TGTGCCAGCAGCCTCTACTACAGGGCTCAAGAGACCCAGTACTTC. Translated, it gives CASSLYYRAQETQYF.